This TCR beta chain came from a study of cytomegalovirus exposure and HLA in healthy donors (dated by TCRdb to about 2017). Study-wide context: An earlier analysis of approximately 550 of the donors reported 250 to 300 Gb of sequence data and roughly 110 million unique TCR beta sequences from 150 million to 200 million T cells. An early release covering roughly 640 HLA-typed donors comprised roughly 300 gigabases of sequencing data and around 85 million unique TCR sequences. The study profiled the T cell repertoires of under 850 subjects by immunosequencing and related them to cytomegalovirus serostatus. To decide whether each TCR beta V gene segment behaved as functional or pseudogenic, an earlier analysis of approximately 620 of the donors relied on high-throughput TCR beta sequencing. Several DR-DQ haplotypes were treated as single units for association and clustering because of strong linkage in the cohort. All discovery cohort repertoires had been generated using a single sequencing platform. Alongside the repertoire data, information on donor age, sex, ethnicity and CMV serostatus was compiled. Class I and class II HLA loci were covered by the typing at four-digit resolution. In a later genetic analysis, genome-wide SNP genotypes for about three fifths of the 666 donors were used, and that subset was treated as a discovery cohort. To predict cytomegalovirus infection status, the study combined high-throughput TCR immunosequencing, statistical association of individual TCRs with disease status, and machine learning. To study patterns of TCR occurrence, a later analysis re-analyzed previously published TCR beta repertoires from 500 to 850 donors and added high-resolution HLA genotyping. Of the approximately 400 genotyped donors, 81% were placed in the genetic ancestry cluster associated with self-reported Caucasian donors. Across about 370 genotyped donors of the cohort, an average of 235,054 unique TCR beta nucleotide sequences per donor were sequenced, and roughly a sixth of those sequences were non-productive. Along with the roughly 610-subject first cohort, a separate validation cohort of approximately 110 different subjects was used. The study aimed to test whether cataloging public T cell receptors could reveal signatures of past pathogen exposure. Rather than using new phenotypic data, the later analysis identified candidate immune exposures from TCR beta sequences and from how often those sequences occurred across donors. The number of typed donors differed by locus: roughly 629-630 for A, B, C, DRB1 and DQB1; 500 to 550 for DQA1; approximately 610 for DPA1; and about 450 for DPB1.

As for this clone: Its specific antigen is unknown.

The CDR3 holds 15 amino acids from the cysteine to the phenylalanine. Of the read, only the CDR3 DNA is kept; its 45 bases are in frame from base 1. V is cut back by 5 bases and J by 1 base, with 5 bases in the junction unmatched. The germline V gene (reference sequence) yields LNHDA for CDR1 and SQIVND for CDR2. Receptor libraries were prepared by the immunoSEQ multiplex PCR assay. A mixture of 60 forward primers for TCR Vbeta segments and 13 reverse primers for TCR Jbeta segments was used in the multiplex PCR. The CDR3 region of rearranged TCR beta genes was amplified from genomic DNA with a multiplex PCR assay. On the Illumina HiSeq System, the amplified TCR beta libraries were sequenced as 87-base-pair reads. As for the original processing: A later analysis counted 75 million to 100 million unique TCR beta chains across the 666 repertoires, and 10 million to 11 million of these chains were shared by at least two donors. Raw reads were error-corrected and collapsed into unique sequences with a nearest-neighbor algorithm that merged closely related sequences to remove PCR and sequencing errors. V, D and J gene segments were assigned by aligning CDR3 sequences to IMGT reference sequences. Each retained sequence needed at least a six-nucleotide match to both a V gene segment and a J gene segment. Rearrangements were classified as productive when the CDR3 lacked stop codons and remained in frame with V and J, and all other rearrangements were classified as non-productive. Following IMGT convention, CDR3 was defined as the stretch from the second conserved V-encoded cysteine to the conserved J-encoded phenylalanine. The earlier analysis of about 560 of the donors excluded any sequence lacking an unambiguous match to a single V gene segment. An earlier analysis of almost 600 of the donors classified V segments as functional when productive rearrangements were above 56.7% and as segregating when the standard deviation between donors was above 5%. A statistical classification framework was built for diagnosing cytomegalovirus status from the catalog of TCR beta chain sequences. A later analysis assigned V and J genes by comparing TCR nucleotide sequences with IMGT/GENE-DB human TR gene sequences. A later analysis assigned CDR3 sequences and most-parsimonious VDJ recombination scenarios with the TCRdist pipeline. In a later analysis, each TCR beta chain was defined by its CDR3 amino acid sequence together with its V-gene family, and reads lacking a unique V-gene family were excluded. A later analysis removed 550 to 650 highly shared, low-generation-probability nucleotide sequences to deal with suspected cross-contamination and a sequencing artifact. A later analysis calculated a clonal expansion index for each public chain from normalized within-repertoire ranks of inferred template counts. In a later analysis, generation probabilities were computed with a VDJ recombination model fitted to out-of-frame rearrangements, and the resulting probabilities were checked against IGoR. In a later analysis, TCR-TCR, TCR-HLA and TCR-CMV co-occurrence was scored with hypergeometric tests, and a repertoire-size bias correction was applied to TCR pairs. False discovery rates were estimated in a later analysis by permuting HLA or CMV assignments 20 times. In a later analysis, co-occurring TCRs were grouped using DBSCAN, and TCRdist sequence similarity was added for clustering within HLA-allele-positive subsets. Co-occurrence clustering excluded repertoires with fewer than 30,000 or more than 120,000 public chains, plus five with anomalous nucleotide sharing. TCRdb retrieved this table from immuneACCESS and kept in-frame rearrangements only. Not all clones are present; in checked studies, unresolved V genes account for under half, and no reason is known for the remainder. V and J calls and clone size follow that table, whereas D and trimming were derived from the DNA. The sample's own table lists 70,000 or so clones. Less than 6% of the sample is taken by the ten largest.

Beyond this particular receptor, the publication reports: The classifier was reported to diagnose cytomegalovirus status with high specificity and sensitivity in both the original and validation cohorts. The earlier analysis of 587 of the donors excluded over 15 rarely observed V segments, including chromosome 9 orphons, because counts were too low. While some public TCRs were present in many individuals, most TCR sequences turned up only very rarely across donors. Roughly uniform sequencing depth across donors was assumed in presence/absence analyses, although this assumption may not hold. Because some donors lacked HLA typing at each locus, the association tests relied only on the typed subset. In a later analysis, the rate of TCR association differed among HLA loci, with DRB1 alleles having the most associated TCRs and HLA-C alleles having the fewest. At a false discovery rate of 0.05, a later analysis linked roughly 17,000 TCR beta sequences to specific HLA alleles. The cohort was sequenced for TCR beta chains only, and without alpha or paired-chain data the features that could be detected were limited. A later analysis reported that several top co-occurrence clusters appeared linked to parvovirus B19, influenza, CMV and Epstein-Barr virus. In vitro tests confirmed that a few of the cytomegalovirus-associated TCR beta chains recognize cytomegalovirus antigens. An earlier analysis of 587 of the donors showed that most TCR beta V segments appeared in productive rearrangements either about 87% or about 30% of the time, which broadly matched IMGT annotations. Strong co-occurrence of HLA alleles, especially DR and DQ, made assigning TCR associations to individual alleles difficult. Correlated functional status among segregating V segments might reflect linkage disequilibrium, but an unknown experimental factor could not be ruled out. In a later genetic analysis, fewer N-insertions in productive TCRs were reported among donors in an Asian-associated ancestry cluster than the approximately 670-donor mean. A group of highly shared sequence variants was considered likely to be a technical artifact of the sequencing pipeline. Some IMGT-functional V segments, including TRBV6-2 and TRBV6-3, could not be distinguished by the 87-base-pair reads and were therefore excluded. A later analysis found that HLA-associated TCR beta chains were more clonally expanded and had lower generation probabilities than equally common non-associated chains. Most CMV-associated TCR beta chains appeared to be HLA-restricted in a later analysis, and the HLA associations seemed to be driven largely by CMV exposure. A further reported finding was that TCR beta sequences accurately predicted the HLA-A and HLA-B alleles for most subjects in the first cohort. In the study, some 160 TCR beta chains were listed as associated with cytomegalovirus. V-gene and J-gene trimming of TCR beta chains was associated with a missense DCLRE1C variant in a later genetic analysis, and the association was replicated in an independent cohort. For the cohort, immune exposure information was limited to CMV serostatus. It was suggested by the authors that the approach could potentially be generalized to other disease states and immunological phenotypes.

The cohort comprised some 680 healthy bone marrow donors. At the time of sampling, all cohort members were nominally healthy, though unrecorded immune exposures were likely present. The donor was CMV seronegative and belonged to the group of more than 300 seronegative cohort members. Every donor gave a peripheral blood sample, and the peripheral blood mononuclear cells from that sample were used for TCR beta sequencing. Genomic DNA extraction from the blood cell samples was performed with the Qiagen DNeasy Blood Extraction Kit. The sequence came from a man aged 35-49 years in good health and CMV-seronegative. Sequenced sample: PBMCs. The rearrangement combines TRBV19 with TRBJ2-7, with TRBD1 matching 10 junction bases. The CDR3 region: CASSFGTGVSYEQYF. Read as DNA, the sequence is TGTGCCAGTAGTTTCGGGACAGGGGTATCCTACGAGCAGTACTTC.